This T cell receptor (beta chain) emerged from a study of shared clonotypes between healthy human individuals. Here immunoSEQ multiplex PCR was the method, and the copy in TCRdb shows in-frame clones only, minus some. The sample has around 700,000 clones, roughly 72% seen once; the top ten hold around 1.7%. Subsets obtained from CD4+ cells comprised CD45RA+ naive and CD45RA-negative memory cells. From germline, CDR1 is MNHNY and CDR2 SVGAGI (reference sequence). Trimming removed 0 bases from V and 4 bases from J, with 7 bases in between. The CDR3 extends over 14 amino acids. The sample consisted of memory CD4+ T cells sorted from blood. As for subset: CD45RA-negative fraction. This sequence was found in a woman aged 25-40 years in good health. The genes are TRBV6-6 and TRBJ1-5, with D unresolved. CDR3 DNA: TGTGCCAGCAGTTACTCGGCGGGGAATCAGCCCCAGCATTTT. It is translated as CASSYSAGNQPQHF.